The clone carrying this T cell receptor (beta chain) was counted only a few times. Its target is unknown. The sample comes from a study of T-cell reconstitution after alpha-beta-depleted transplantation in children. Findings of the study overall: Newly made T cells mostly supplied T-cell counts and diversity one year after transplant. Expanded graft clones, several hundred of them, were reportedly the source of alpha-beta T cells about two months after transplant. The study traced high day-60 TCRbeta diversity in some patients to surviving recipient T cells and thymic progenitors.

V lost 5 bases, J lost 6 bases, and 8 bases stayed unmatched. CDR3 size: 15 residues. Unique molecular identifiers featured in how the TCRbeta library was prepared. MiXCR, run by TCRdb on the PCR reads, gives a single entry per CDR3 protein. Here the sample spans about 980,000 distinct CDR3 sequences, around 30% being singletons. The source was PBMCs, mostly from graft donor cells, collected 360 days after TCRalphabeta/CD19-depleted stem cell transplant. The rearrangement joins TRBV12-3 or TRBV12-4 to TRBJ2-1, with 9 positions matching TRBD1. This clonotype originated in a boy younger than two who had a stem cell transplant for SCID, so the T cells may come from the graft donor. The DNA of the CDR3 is TGTGCCAGCAGTCCCGGGACAGGGACTCTCAATGAGCAGTTCTTC. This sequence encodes CASSPGTGTLNEQFF.